A selection of T cell receptor beta chains follows, all from one sample in a study of blood T cell repertoires in COVID-19. Profiled with immunoSEQ multiplex PCR; TCRdb holds only in-frame clones, not every one. The table includes about 190,000 clones, about 80% detected once. Sequencing input: peripheral blood. These TCRs come from a man between 60 and 70 years old with acute or convalescent COVID-19. The CDR3 runs from the conserved cysteine through the conserved F or W. The listing skips clone size in some rows; elsewhere it reads once, few, many or a size class.

v_gene	j_gene	len	abundance	CDR3aa
TRBV30	TRBJ2-7	13	few	CAWSGRWASEQYF
TRBV5-4	TRBJ2-6	16	.	CASSGLDNSGANVLTF
TRBV19	TRBJ2-1	15	.	CASSIPGLRYNEQFF
TRBV10-3	TRBJ2-5	12	.	CAISENQETQYF
TRBV19	TRBJ1-2	12	.	CASVGGDYGYTF
TRBV7-9	TRBJ1-2	13	.	CASSLDSNYGYTF
TRBV6-5	TRBJ2-3	12	.	CASSYAEDTQYF
TRBV4-3	TRBJ2-2	19	.	CASSQGSSVELANTGELFF
TRBV2	TRBJ1-2	12	.	CASRQGARGYTF
TRBV2	TRBJ1-6	15	.	CASTRDRQSNSPLHF
TRBV12-5	TRBJ2-3	13	.	CASEDSGTDTQYF
TRBV29-1	TRBJ2-1	15	.	CSVGPWGESPNEQFF
TRBV10-1	TRBJ1-5	15	.	CASSVSTENNQPQHF
TRBV12-5	TRBJ2-3	13	.	CASKNTGADTQYF
TRBV7-2	TRBJ1-1	12	.	CASSPGDTEAFF
TRBV5-1	TRBJ2-4	13	.	CASSFGRGDIQYF
TRBV10-3	TRBJ2-1	17	.	CAISESGLAGPYNEQFF
TRBV2	TRBJ1-1	14	.	CASSERLMNTEAFF
TRBV29-1	TRBJ1-3	14	.	CSAQGTSSGNTIYF
TRBV3-1/TRBV3-2	TRBJ2-5	17	few	CASSQGTSGGAEETQYF
TRBV28	TRBJ1-2	16	.	CASTNQPGASAYGYTF
TRBV7-9	TRBJ1-6	17	.	CASSSNRGGSYNSPLHF
TRBV7-2	TRBJ2-1	15	.	CASSSAGGAYNEQFF
TRBV30	TRBJ1-2	13	.	CAWSVQGYEGYTF
TRBV7-9	TRBJ1-2	16	.	CASSFGRGTGGYGYTF
TRBV12-3/TRBV12-4	TRBJ2-5	11	.	CASSFVETQYF
TRBV6-4	TRBJ1-5	15	few	CASSDFAPGNQPQHF